These 19 T cell receptor beta chains share one sample of origin, sequenced in a study of OX40 agonist ivuxolimab in advanced cancers. Generated by immunoSEQ multiplex PCR, the TCRdb table keeps only in-frame clones and is missing some. The sample has 15,000 to 20,000 clones, about 85% seen once. The specimen comprised CD4+ or CD8+ T cells sorted from blood, sampled in a trial of the OX40 agonist ivuxolimab. The receptors shown here come from an adult with an advanced solid tumor such as melanoma, head and neck, liver or kidney cancer.

This chain links TRBV10-3 with TRBJ2-3; D remains ambiguous. Germline values: CDR1 ENHRY, CDR2 SYGVKD. The length of the CDR3 is 14 residues. CDR3 coding DNA: TGTGGGGCTGCACAAGGGTTTGCTGCAGATACGCAGTATTTT. The encoded protein is CGAAQGFAADTQYF.

This clone was detected only a few times. The rearrangement joins TRBV4-3 to TRBJ2-7; TRBD1 matches at 10 bases. Germline CDR1 reads LGHNA; CDR2 reads YSLEER. The CDR3 loop spans 14 amino acids. V trimming: 3 bases; J trimming: 2 bases; junction bases outside the gene matches: 1. CDR3 coding DNA: TGCGCCAGCAGCCACGGACAGGGGGCCTACGAGCAGTACTTC. Amino acid sequence: CASSHGQGAYEQYF.

The chain uses TRBV2 and TRBJ2-7; possible D gene TRBD1, 6 bases. V lost 6 bases, J lost 2 bases, and 17 bases lay in between. Germline CDR1 and CDR2: SNHLY and FYNNEI. The CDR3 spans 15 residues. CDR3 sequence reads: CASRGETGWTYEQYF. The CDR3 DNA sequence: TGTGCCAGCAGGGGGGAGACAGGATGGACCTACGAGCAGTACTTC.

The V gene is TRBV7-2, the J gene TRBJ2-7, with 14 bases fitting TRBD2. Looked up from germline, CDR1 is SGHTA and CDR2 is FQGNSA. The CDR3 has 16 amino acids. Trimming cost V 1 base and J 2 bases; bases outside gene matches: 1. CDR3 sequence reads: CASSLVTSGRAYEQYF. In nucleotides, the CDR3 is TGTGCCAGCAGCTTAGTGACTAGCGGGAGGGCCTACGAGCAGTACTTC.

V and J are TRBV9 and TRBJ2-1; TRBD2 might be the D (6 bases). Germline V gene lookup returns CDR1 SGDLS and CDR2 YYNGEE. This CDR3 has 15 amino acids. Deletions cut 4 bases from V and 1 base from J, with 12 bases between. The CDR3 DNA reads TGTGCCAGCAGCCCCGGGGGTTCTTCCTACAATGAGCAGTTCTTC. It encodes CASSPGGSSYNEQFF.

The V and J genes are TRBV7-9 and TRBJ2-3; 8 positions agree with TRBD1. Looked up from germline, CDR1 is SEHNR and CDR2 is FQNEAQ (reference sequence). The CDR3 contains 17 residues. V shed 2 bases, J shed 0 bases, and the junction held 7 bases outside the gene matches. CDR3 nucleotide sequence: TGTGCCAGCAGCTTACCCGCAGGGGGCCCTAGCACAGATACGCAGTATTTT. Translation gives CASSLPAGGPSTDTQYF.

The chain joins TRBV5-4 to TRBJ2-7; tentative D call: TRBD1 (6 bases). The V gene lost 4 bases and the J gene lost 1 base, with 15 bases spanning the gap. This CDR3 region has 15 residues. Per the germline V gene, CDR1 is SGHNT and CDR2 is YYREEE (reference sequence). The CDR3 DNA sequence: TGTGCCAGCAGCCCCCAAAGTACAGGGTCCTACGAGCAGTACTTC. This encodes CASSPQSTGSYEQYF.

The chain employs TRBV4-3 and TRBJ1-2, with D possibly TRBD1 on 6 matching bases. The CDR3 runs to 14 residues. CDR1 LGHNA and CDR2 YSLEER come from the germline V gene. V was cut by 1 base and J by 8 bases, with 14 bases left in between. CDR3 in DNA: TGCGCCAGCAGCCAAGTTCCAGGGGCTGGGGGCTACACCTTC. Translated, it gives CASSQVPGAGGYTF.

The CDR3 region has the DNA TGCAGCGTTAGGGTCGGACTAGCGGCCTACAATGAGCAGTTCTTC. Its translation is CSVRVGLAAYNEQFF. V usage is TRBV29-1 and J usage is TRBJ2-1, with TRBD2 matching 10 bases. Germline V gene sequence: CDR1 SQVTM, CDR2 ANQGSEA. V shed 5 bases and J 2 bases; nucleotides not matched to a gene: 6. The CDR3 has 15 residues.

This chain joins TRBV6-6 and TRBJ1-2; unclear D gene. The ends were cut back, 5 bases at V and 3 bases at J, with 13 bases in the middle. The CDR3 runs to 14 residues. Germline V gene lookup returns CDR1 MNHNY and CDR2 SVGAGI (reference sequence). Here the CDR3 reads CASSLAGAYYGYTF. CDR3 coding DNA: TGTGCCAGCAGTCTTGCGGGCGCATACTATGGCTACACCTTC.

The gene calls are TRBV6-4 and TRBJ2-3, with D perhaps given as TRBD1 or TRBD2 (6 bases each). The germline V and J ends were trimmed by 0 bases and 4 bases, with 11 bases remaining between them. CDR1 is MRHNA, CDR2 SNTAGT, per germline. The CDR3 has 15 amino acids. As DNA, the CDR3 is TGTGCCAGCAGTGACTCGAACGGGGGCCCAGATACGCAGTATTTT. This encodes CASSDSNGGPDTQYF.

This clone was counted once. The chain has TRBV7-9 and TRBJ2-1; a possible D gene is TRBD2 (6 bases). This CDR3 has 16 residues. Trimming removed 5 bases from V and 0 bases from J, with 14 bases in between. Germline CDR1 reads SEHNR; CDR2 reads FQNEAQ (reference sequence). The CDR3 sequence: CASSPSGTYSYNEQFF. The DNA of the CDR3 is TGTGCCAGCAGCCCATCCGGGACTTACTCCTACAATGAGCAGTTCTTC.

This rearrangement joins TRBV5-6 to TRBJ2-3, with 9 bases identical to TRBD1. The germline CDR1 and CDR2 sequences are SGHDT and YYEEEE. The CDR3 has 15 amino acids. Trimming took 4 bases from V and 2 from J; bases not matched to a gene: 5. The CDR3 DNA sequence: TGTGCCAGCAGCACCGGGACAGGGCCCACAGATACGCAGTATTTT. Its translation is CASSTGTGPTDTQYF.

The rearrangement joins TRBV5-1 to TRBJ1-3; no firm D call. CDR1 and CDR2 from the germline V gene are SGHRS and YFSETQ. The CDR3 is 15 amino acids. V was pared by 0 bases and J by 0 bases, with 7 bases between. The CDR3 DNA reads as TGCGCCAGCAGCTTGGGGGCAAGCTCTGGAAACACCATATATTTT. Translated, it gives CASSLGASSGNTIYF.

This clone appeared a single time. The CDR3 protein is CASSPGTGEGTGELFF. The CDR3 DNA sequence: TGTGCCAGCAGCCCCGGGACAGGGGAAGGGACCGGGGAGCTGTTTTTT. The chain employs TRBV7-3 and TRBJ2-2; 10 positions agree with TRBD1. This CDR3 has 16 amino acids. The germline CDR1 and CDR2 sequences are SGHTA and FQGTGA. Trimming cost V 5 bases and J 5 bases; bases outside gene matches: 8.

The chain is built from TRBV7-3 and TRBJ1-3; D remains ambiguous. This CDR3 is built from 16 residues. Trimming pared 5 bases from V and 0 bases from J, leaving 14 bases between. Per the germline V gene, CDR1 is SGHTA and CDR2 is FQGTGA. The CDR3 sequence: CASSLTAGSSGNTIYF. The DNA for the CDR3 is TGTGCCAGCAGCCTGACCGCTGGGAGCTCTGGAAACACCATATATTTT.

The genes are TRBV18 and TRBJ1-5; no clear D gene. The CDR3 has 15 residues. The germline V and J ends were trimmed by 2 bases and 0 bases, with 8 bases remaining between them. Germline CDR1 reads KGHSH; CDR2 reads LQKENI. In nucleotides, the CDR3 is TGTGCCAGCTCACCAACAGTGAATAGCAATCAGCCCCAGCATTTT. It codes for CASSPTVNSNQPQHF.

This rearrangement joins TRBV2 to TRBJ2-7, with no clear D. The CDR3 consists of 13 residues. Germline V gene data show CDR1 as SNHLY and CDR2 as FYNNEI. V was pared by 1 base and J by 3 bases, with 7 bases between. CDR3 coding DNA: TGTGCCAGCAGTGAAGAGGTTAACTACGAGCAGTACTTC. Its translation: CASSEEVNYEQYF.

This rearrangement joins TRBV28 to TRBJ1-5; D not certain. The CDR3 is made up of 11 amino acids. Germline loops: CDR1 MDHEN, CDR2 SYDVKM. The ends were cut back, 4 bases at V and 5 bases at J, with 3 bases in the middle. CDR3 protein: CASSSYQPQHF. The DNA of the CDR3 is TGTGCCAGCAGTTCTTATCAGCCCCAGCATTTT.